Each of the 10 T cell receptor beta chains below was sequenced from the same sample in a study of shared clonotypes between healthy human individuals. Clones were sequenced by immunoSEQ multiplex PCR, and TCRdb holds only the in-frame ones, with some missing. Of roughly 1,500,000 clones in the sample, approximately 98.5% were seen once. The sample taken for sequencing was naive CD4+ T cells sorted from blood. This sample's subset: CD45RA+ positively selected. All receptors derive from a man in his thirties or forties in good health.

V is TRBV6-1 and J is TRBJ2-3, with a possible D match to TRBD1 (6 bases). The CDR3 spans 14 residues. V was trimmed by 7 bases and J by 6 bases, leaving 17 bases between them. CDR1 and CDR2 (germline): MNHNS, SASEGT. The chain's CDR3 is CASTTTGARDTQYF. The CDR3 DNA reads TGTGCCAGCACCACGACAGGAGCAAGGGATACGCAGTATTTT.

Of note for this clone: Other DNA sequences in this sample translate to the same CDR3. This chain joins TRBV5-1 and TRBJ2-7; a possible D gene is TRBD2 (5 bases). This CDR3 has 13 residues. The germline V and J ends were trimmed by 0 bases and 3 bases, with 7 bases remaining between them. Germline lookup yields CDR1 SGHRS and CDR2 YFSETQ. CDR3 region: CASSLERDYEQYF. DNA for the CDR3: TGCGCCAGCAGCTTGGAGAGGGACTACGAGCAGTACTTC.

V gene TRBV27 combines with J gene TRBJ2-2; 9 bases agree with TRBD1. The V gene's germline CDR1 is MNHEY and CDR2 SMNVEV (reference sequence). The CDR3 has 17 residues. With 3 bases clipped from V and 6 bases from J, the junction kept 11 bases outside the gene matches. The CDR3 sequence: CASSFTTGTGLAGELFF. The CDR3 DNA reads TGTGCCAGCAGTTTTACGACCGGGACAGGGTTGGCCGGGGAGCTGTTTTTT.

The chain is built from TRBV28 and TRBJ1-5; weak D call: TRBD1 (5 bases). V was clipped by 6 bases and J by 4 bases, with 13 bases between them. The length of the CDR3 is 14 residues. CDR1 MDHEN and CDR2 SYDVKM come from the germline V gene. The CDR3, as DNA: TGTGCCAGCAGCAATGGGGGTTTAAATCAGCCCCAGCATTTT. Protein sequence: CASSNGGLNQPQHF. The full variable domain, with the rest looked up from reference TRBV28 and TRBJ1-5, is DVKVTQSSRYLVKRTGEKVFLECVQDMDHENMFWYRQDPGLGLRLIYFSYDVKMKEKGDIPEGYSVSREKKERFSLILESASTNQTSMYLCASSNGGLNQPQHFGDGTRLSIL.

The chain employs TRBV28 and TRBJ1-1; weak D call: TRBD1 (5 bases). Trimming cost V 6 bases and J 3 bases, with 11 bases left between them. This CDR3 spans 13 amino acids. Germline CDR1 MDHEN, CDR2 SYDVKM. The CDR3 bases are TGTGCCAGCAGCCGGGACTTTTACACTGAAGCTTTCTTT. Its translation is CASSRDFYTEAFF. The whole variable domain, remainder taken from reference TRBV28 and TRBJ1-1, is DVKVTQSSRYLVKRTGEKVFLECVQDMDHENMFWYRQDPGLGLRLIYFSYDVKMKEKGDIPEGYSVSREKKERFSLILESASTNQTSMYLCASSRDFYTEAFFGQGTRLTVV.

The J gene is TRBJ2-1, the V gene TRBV5-1; tentative D call: TRBD2 (6 bases). CDR3 length: 16 amino acids. The V end lost 3 bases, the J end lost 4 bases, and 17 bases lay between the germline ends. CDR1 and CDR2 from the germline V gene are SGHRS and YFSETQ. The CDR3, as DNA: TGCGCCAGCAGCTCACCCGGAGGGCCCCTTTACAATGAGCAGTTCTTC. Protein: CASSSPGGPLYNEQFF.

CDR3 sequence: CASSFRGDTGELFF. The CDR3 DNA is TGTGCCAGCAGCTTCAGGGGGGACACCGGGGAGCTGTTTTTT. J is TRBJ2-2 and V is TRBV7-2, with D possibly being TRBD1 (7 bases). The CDR3 contains 14 residues. CDR1 and CDR2 (germline): SGHTA, FQGNSA. V shed 3 bases and J shed 3 bases, with 8 bases lying between them.

Remarks on this clone: Other DNA sequences in this specimen translate into the identical CDR3. In DNA form, the CDR3 reads TGTGCCAGCAGTTACTCCAGGAACACTGAAGCTTTCTTT. Its protein product is CASSYSRNTEAFF. The gene calls are TRBV6-5 and TRBJ1-1; no clear D. CDR3 length equals 13 residues. Per the germline V gene, CDR1 is MNHEY and CDR2 is SVGAGI. Trimming left V 0 bases short and J 1 base short, with 3 bases between.

Details on this clone: Within the sample, other DNA sequences also encode this same CDR3. The chain uses TRBV2 and TRBJ2-7; no definite D call. The CDR3 is 12 amino acids. In germline, CDR1 is SNHLY, CDR2 FYNNEI. Trimming took 7 bases from V and 4 from J, leaving 11 bases between them. The CDR3 reads CASTPSGYEQYF. Written as DNA, the CDR3 is TGTGCCAGCACACCTAGTGGGTACGAGCAGTACTTC.

The rearrangement links TRBV29-1 to TRBJ1-2, with D possibly TRBD1 on 6 matching bases. This CDR3 has 13 residues. V lost 6 bases and J 2 bases, leaving 13 bases between the germline ends. Germline lookup yields CDR1 SQVTM and CDR2 ANQGSEA. CDR3 DNA sequence: TGCAGCGTCGGACAGACTTTCAACTATGGCTACACCTTC. Its translation: CSVGQTFNYGYTF.